The 6 T cell receptor beta chains below come from one sample, sequenced in a study of shared clonotypes between healthy human individuals. Data came from immunoSEQ multiplex PCR; TCRdb stores just in-frame clones and leaves some out. The sample has 2 million to 3 million clones; about 92% are singletons. The sample taken for sequencing was naive CD4+ T cells sorted from blood. Subset noted: CD45RA+ positively selected. The receptors were gathered from a man between 18 and 35 years old in good health.

This clone appeared a few times. This chain connects TRBV7-9 to TRBJ1-5; 7 bases fit TRBD1. Germline assignment: CDR1 SEHNR and CDR2 FQNEAQ (reference sequence). V lost 5 bases, J lost 7 bases, and 2 bases stayed unmatched. The CDR3 totals 12 residues. The CDR3 reads CASSRDSQPQHF. The CDR3 DNA sequence: TGTGCCAGCAGCCGGGACAGCCAGCCCCAGCATTTT.

The rearrangement uses TRBV27 and TRBJ1-4, with 9 bases matching TRBD1. V shed 0 bases and J 13 bases; nucleotides not matched to a gene: 9. The CDR3 sequence is 15 residues long. CDR1 and CDR2 from the germline V gene are MNHEY and SMNVEV (reference sequence). The CDR3 nucleotides read TGTGCCAGCAGTTTATCAATTTGGACAGGGGAAGCACTGTTTTTT. Amino acids: CASSLSIWTGEALFF.

About this clone: Other DNA sequences within the sample encode an identical CDR3. The chain recombines TRBV6-5 with TRBJ2-7, with 8 bases lining up with TRBD1. After removal of 6 bases from V and 4 bases from J, the junction contained 5 bases not matched to a gene. The germline V gene has CDR1 MNHEY and CDR2 SVGAGI. The CDR3 runs to 13 residues. This CDR3 is CASSQGASYEQYF. The CDR3 coding sequence is TGTGCCAGCAGCCAGGGGGCAAGTTACGAGCAGTACTTC.

For this clone: This CDR3 is also generated by other DNA sequences in the sample. The rearrangement uses TRBV10-3 and TRBJ1-5, with a weak D call TRBD1 (6 bases). Trimming removed 0 bases at V and 4 bases at J, with 7 bases between. This CDR3 region has 14 residues. Looked up from germline, CDR1 is ENHRY and CDR2 is SYGVKD. The CDR3 nucleotides read TGTGCCATCAGTGAGTCTACAGGGAATCAGCCCCAGCATTTT. It translates to CAISESTGNQPQHF.

The chain links TRBV6-5 to TRBJ2-7; D is possibly TRBD1 (6 bases). The V gene's germline CDR1 is MNHEY and CDR2 SVGAGI. The ends were cut back, 8 bases at V and 6 bases at J, with 20 bases in the middle. The CDR3 consists of 14 residues. The CDR3 sequence is CASVSQGLGLEQYF. Here the CDR3 DNA reads TGTGCCAGCGTGTCCCAGGGGCTGGGGCTCGAGCAGTACTTC.

With respect to this clone: A read error may produce the germline difference seen at one junction end. The chain carries TRBV18 and TRBJ1-4; TRBD1 aligns across 7 bases. The CDR3 length is 16 residues. Germline lookup yields CDR1 KGHSH and CDR2 LQKENI. In DNA form, the CDR3 reads TGTGCCAGCTCCCCACAGACACAGGGGACTAATGAAAAACTGTTTTTT. This gives the protein CASSPQTQGTNEKLFF. The whole variable domain, filled in from reference TRBV18 and TRBJ1-4, reads NAGVMQNPRHLVRRRGQEARLRCSPMKGHSHVYWYRQLPEEGLKFMVYLQKENIIDESGMPKERFSAEFPKEGPSILRIQQVVRGDSAAYFCASSPQTQGTNEKLFFGSGTQLSVL.